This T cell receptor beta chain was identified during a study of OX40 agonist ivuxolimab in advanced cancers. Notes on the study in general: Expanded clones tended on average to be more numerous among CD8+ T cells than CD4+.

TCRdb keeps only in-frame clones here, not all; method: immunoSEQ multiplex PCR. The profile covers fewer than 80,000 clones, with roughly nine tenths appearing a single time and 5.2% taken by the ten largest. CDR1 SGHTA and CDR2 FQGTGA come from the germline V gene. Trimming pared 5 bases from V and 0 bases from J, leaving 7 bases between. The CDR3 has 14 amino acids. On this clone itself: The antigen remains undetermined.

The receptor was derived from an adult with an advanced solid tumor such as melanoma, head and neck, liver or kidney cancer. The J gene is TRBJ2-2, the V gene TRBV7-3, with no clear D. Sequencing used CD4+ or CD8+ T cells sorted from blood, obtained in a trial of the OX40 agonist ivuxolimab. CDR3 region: CASSQYPNTGELFF. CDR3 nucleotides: TGTGCCAGCAGCCAATACCCGAACACCGGGGAGCTGTTTTTT.